Below, 20 T cell receptor beta chains from the same sample are listed, as sequenced in a study of blood T cells in healthy people across ages (dated by TCRdb to 2015 to 2017). The library was produced with 5' RACE. Sequencing was performed on an Illumina HiSeq 2500. The second PCR ran for roughly 7 to 12 cycles and used a J-beta primer mix along with a sample-barcoded 5' primer. Through fastp at Q25 and MiXCR, TCRdb rebuilt clones from the public reads, retaining in-frame beta chains. CDR3 protein duplicates are merged, each entry listing the most common genes and DNA. The sample table shows about 1,800,000 distinct CDR3 sequences, and roughly 27% are seen once. About 8% of the sample is taken by the ten largest. Sequences were obtained from blood. The receptors derive from a woman in her 30s in good health.

This clonotype has just a few counts. The rearrangement links TRBV12-3 or TRBV12-4 to TRBJ1-2; D is unresolved. The CDR3 loop spans 15 amino acids. Trimming stripped 0 bases from V and 4 bases from J, with 12 bases between. The CDR3 sequence is CASSLARRRPYGYTF. CDR3 in DNA: TGTGCCAGCAGTTTAGCCAGGAGGAGACCCTATGGCTACACCTTC.

This chain uses TRBV5-6 with TRBJ2-1; the D gene is possibly TRBD2 (5 bases). Trimming left V 3 bases short and J 13 bases short, with 17 bases between. This CDR3 has 13 amino acids. CDR1 SGHDT and CDR2 YYEEEE come from the germline V gene. In DNA, the CDR3 is TGTGCCAGCAGCTCGAAGACCGACTATAGTCAGTTCTTC. This translates into CASSSKTDYSQFF.

The chain uses TRBV6-2 or TRBV6-3 and TRBJ2-7, with 8 positions matching TRBD1. CDR1 and CDR2 (germline): MNHEY, SVGEGT. The CDR3 extends over 12 amino acids. Germline trimming cut 8 bases from V and 4 bases from J; bases unmatched to any gene: 4. This CDR3 is CASAQGAYEQYF. For the CDR3, the DNA is TGTGCCAGCGCTCAGGGGGCGTACGAGCAGTACTTC.

For this clonotype: The junction differs from germline at one of its ends, possibly a read error. The chain couples TRBV7-2 to TRBJ1-1; D unresolved. Germline V gene data show CDR1 as SGHTA and CDR2 as FQGNSA. The length of the CDR3 is 14 residues. The CDR3 sequence is CPSSLNGRGGEAFF. In DNA, the CDR3 is TGTCCCAGCAGTTTAAACGGACGGGGAGGTGAAGCTTTCTTT. The whole variable domain, remainder taken from reference TRBV7-2 and TRBJ1-1, is GAGVSQSPSNKVTEKGKDVELRCDPISGHTALYWYRQSLGQGLEFLIYFQGNSAPDKSGLPSDRFSAERTGGSVSTLTIQRTQQEDSAVYLCPSSLNGRGGEAFFGQGTRLTVV.

The rearrangement uses TRBV6-5 and TRBJ2-6; D might be TRBD1 or TRBD2, each matching 6 bases. CDR1 is MNHEY, CDR2 SVGAGI, per germline. This CDR3 is built from 16 residues. V was cut by 6 bases and J by 0 bases, with 12 bases left in between. CDR3 sequence reads: CASRVGGYSGANVLTF. CDR3 nucleotide sequence: TGTGCCAGCAGAGTGGGGGGCTACTCTGGGGCCAACGTCCTGACTTTC.

This clonotype appeared many times. The CDR3: CASSEIPGEGGDEQFF. In nucleotides, the CDR3 is TGCGCCAGCAGTGAGATTCCAGGCGAGGGAGGCGATGAGCAGTTCTTC. The J gene is TRBJ2-1, the V gene TRBV10-1, with D perhaps matching TRBD2 (6 bases). Trimming pared 2 bases from V and 8 bases from J, leaving 19 bases between. The germline V gene encodes CDR1 WNHNN and CDR2 SYGVQD (reference sequence). This CDR3 region has 16 residues.

This clonotype was seen more than once but under ten times. J is TRBJ2-7 and V is TRBV20-1; TRBD2 matches 8 bases. Germline values: CDR1 DFQATT, CDR2 SNEGSKA (reference sequence). CDR3 length: 15 amino acids. With 3 bases clipped from V and 5 bases from J, the junction kept 12 bases outside the gene matches. CDR3 loop: CSASIPREGRNEQYF. In DNA, the CDR3 is TGCAGTGCTAGTATTCCCCGGGAGGGCCGGAACGAGCAGTACTTC.

Concerning this clonotype: One junction end does not reproduce the germline sequence, and a read error may be involved. The chain is built from TRBV20-1 and TRBJ2-1; no definite D call. The CDR3 has 15 residues. Germline-derived CDR1 and CDR2 are DFQATT and SNEGSKA (reference sequence). In DNA, the CDR3 is TGCAGTGCTAGAGATTTGGGCTTCCCCTACAATGTGCAGTTCTTC. Protein: CSARDLGFPYNVQFF.

The J gene is TRBJ2-4, the V gene TRBV21-1; TRBD1, the D gene given by the table, was not confirmed from the DNA. TRBV21-1 constitutes a pseudogene. The CDR3 is 13 residues long. The CDR3 DNA follows: TGTGCCACACGACAGGGGGAAAAAAACATTCAGTACTTC. Amino acid sequence: CATRQGEKNIQYF.

Of note for this clonotype: One base away lies a much larger clone, so this may be a sequencing read error. This chain links TRBV3-1 with TRBJ2-3, with TRBD2 matching over 12 bases. The CDR3 has 15 residues. Looked up from germline, CDR1 is LGHDT and CDR2 is YNNKEL (reference sequence). V trimming: 5 bases; J trimming: 1 base; junction bases outside the gene matches: 1. The CDR3: CASSGLAGRTDTQYF. The CDR3 DNA sequence: TGTGCCAGCAGCGGACTAGCGGGACGCACAGATACGCAGTATTTT.

The chain links TRBV30 to TRBJ2-4; D is unresolved. The DNA end is a closer match to TRBJ2-7, so the J assignment may be wrong. CDR1 and CDR2 from the germline V gene are GTSNPN and SVGIG (reference sequence). This CDR3 region has 13 residues. CDR3 amino acids: CAWNGRYHYEQYF. The CDR3 nucleotides read TGTGCCTGGAACGGCAGATACCACTACGAGCAGTACTTC.

Notes on this clonotype: A much larger clonotype is one base distant, so this may be a read error. The chain joins TRBV5-5 to TRBJ2-3; possible D gene TRBD2, 5 bases. The CDR3 has 14 amino acids. Germline CDR1 is SGHKS and CDR2 is YYEKEE (reference sequence). As DNA, the CDR3 is TGTGCCGGCAGCTTGGACTGGAGCACAGATACGCAGTATTTT. The encoded protein is CAGSLDWSTDTQYF.

Details on this clonotype: An end of the junction differs from the germline gene, which may be a read error. The V and J genes are TRBV5-1 and TRBJ2-6; TRBD1 matches at 7 bases. The CDR3 loop spans 16 amino acids. In germline, CDR1 is SGHRS, CDR2 YFSETQ. The CDR3 DNA sequence: TGCACCAGCAGCTCCGCGACAGGGACTGGGGCCAACGTCCTGACTTTC. Its translation: CTSSSATGTGANVLTF. The full variable domain, in which reference TRBV5-1 and TRBJ2-6 provide the parts outside the CDR3, is KAGVTQTPRYLIKTRGQQVTLSCSPISGHRSVSWYQQTPGQGLQFLFEYFSETQRNKGNFPGRFSGRQFSNSRSEMNVSTLELGDSALYLCTSSSATGTGANVLTFGAGSRLTVL.

This clonotype was observed many times. V usage is TRBV3-1 and J usage is TRBJ2-7; D perhaps matches TRBD2 (6 bases). The CDR3 runs 14 residues. CDR1 LGHDT and CDR2 YNNKEL come from the germline V gene (reference sequence). With 3 bases removed from V and 2 bases from J, the gap between germline ends came to 11 bases. The CDR3 nucleotides are TGTGCCAGCAGCCACCGGGACTCGCCCTACGAGCAGTACTTC. This codes for CASSHRDSPYEQYF.

This clonotype was counted a single time. Possible read error: a much larger clone is one base away. This chain uses TRBV29-1 with TRBJ2-7; D perhaps matches TRBD1 (6 bases). This CDR3 is built from 10 residues. V was shortened by 5 bases and J by 12 bases, with 14 bases between the two germline ends. The germline CDR1 and CDR2 sequences are SQVTM and ANQGSEA. The CDR3 sequence is CSVKGGRRYF. Written as DNA, the CDR3 is TGCAGCGTTAAAGGGGGACGCCGGTACTTC.

The rearrangement joins TRBV6-1 to TRBJ2-1, with D maybe TRBD2 (7 bases). The V end lost 5 bases, the J end lost 7 bases, and 30 bases lay between the germline ends. Germline V gene lookup returns CDR1 MNHNS and CDR2 SASEGT. The CDR3 consists of 19 residues. CDR3 coding DNA: TGTGCCAGCAGTAGCCTGGGGGGGGGCGGGAGAGCCCGTAGGAATGAGCAGTTCTTC. Its translation is CASSSLGGGGRARRNEQFF.

In its sample, this clonotype was seen many times. The chain employs TRBV7-6 and TRBJ1-6; 7 nucleotides line up with TRBD1. After removal of 1 base from V and 9 bases from J, the junction contained 6 bases not matched to a gene. This CDR3 spans 15 amino acids. The germline V gene has CDR1 SGHVS and CDR2 FNYEAQ. The CDR3 DNA reads TGTGCCAGCAGCTTAGATCACAAGGGGGCTTCACCCCTCCACTTT. Amino acid sequence: CASSLDHKGASPLHF. Full variable domain (remainder filled in from reference TRBV7-6 and TRBJ1-6): GAGVSQSPRYKVTKRGQDVALRCDPISGHVSLYWYRQALGQGPEFLTYFNYEAQQDKSGLPNDRFSAERPEGSISTLTIQRTEQRDSAMYRCASSLDHKGASPLHFGNGTRLTVT.

The chain couples TRBV5-1 to TRBJ2-1; possible D gene TRBD2, 6 bases. The CDR3 runs to 16 residues. The V gene lost 0 bases and the J gene lost 8 bases, with 18 bases spanning the gap. From germline, CDR1 is SGHRS and CDR2 YFSETQ. The CDR3 DNA follows: TGCGCCAGCAGCTTGGGGTCGGGAGTCGTTTGGGATGAGCAGTTCTTC. Residues: CASSLGSGVVWDEQFF.

The sample holds a few counts of this clonotype. The V gene is TRBV20-1, the J gene TRBJ2-7; D may be TRBD1 or TRBD2 (5 bases each). Germline V gene lookup returns CDR1 DFQATT and CDR2 SNEGSKA (reference sequence). The CDR3 runs 12 residues. V was cut by 3 bases and J by 6 bases, with 12 bases left in between. The chain's CDR3 is CSASSSGGEQYF. CDR3 nucleotide sequence: TGCAGTGCTAGTAGCAGTGGGGGCGAGCAGTACTTC.

This clonotype turned up a few times. The chain employs TRBV6-6 and TRBJ1-1; D is ambiguous. The germline V and J ends were trimmed by 0 bases and 6 bases, with 8 bases remaining between them. The CDR3 covers 13 residues. CDR1 is MNHNY and CDR2 is SVGAGI in the germline V gene (reference sequence). CDR3 region: CASSYSVWSEAFF. The CDR3 coding sequence is TGTGCCAGCAGTTACTCGGTTTGGTCTGAAGCTTTCTTT.